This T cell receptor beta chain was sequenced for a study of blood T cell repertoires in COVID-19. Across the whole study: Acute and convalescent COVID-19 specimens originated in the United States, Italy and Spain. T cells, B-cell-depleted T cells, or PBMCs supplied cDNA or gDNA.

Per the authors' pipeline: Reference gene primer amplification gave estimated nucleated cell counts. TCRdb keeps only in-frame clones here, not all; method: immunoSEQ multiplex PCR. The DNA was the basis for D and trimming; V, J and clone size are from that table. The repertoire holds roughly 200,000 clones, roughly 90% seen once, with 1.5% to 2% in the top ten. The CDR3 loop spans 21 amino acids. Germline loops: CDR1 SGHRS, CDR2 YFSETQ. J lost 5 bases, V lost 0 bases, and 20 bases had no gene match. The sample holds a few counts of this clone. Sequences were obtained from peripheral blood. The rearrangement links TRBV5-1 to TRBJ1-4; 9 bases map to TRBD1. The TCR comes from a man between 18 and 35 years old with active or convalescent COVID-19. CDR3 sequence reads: CASSLGHPDRDRVKVNEKLFF. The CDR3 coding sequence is TGCGCCAGCAGCTTGGGGCACCCCGACCGGGACAGGGTTAAGGTAAATGAAAAACTGTTTTTT.